These 18 T cell receptor beta chains were all obtained from the same sample, sequenced in a study of CD8 T cells in ankylosing spondylitis. One entry per CDR3 protein, called by TCRdb with MiXCR from the 5' RACE reads. The table includes around 29,000 distinct CDR3 sequences, less than 5.5% detected once. Sequencing was performed on blood, either unsorted or a sorted T cell fraction (not recorded which). The receptors here all came from a female donor with ankylosing spondylitis or in good health (not recorded which).

This clonotype was counted between two and nine times. The rearrangement uses TRBV9 and TRBJ2-5; tentative D call: TRBD2 (6 bases). Per the germline V gene, CDR1 is SGDLS and CDR2 is YYNGEE. Trimming left V 3 bases short and J 3 bases short, with 15 bases between. The CDR3 length is 15 residues. CDR3 in DNA: TGTGCCAGCAGCGCTACCGGGGGTCCGAAAGAGACCCAGTACTTC. It is translated as CASSATGGPKETQYF.

There are many counts of this clonotype. The chain uses TRBV9 and TRBJ2-7; 8 nucleotides agree with TRBD2. CDR3 length equals 15 residues. With V trimmed by 4 bases and J by 5 bases, 11 bases remained unmatched. The germline V gene encodes CDR1 SGDLS and CDR2 YYNGEE. The CDR3 DNA is TGTGCCAGCAGCCCCCGGGGAGCGGGAGCGAACGAGCAGTACTTC. Protein sequence: CASSPRGAGANEQYF. The full variable domain, with the rest looked up from reference TRBV9 and TRBJ2-7, is DSGVTQTPKHLITATGQRVTLRCSPRSGDLSVYWYQQSLDQGLQFLIQYYNGEERAKGNILERFSAQQFPDLHSELNLSSLELGDSALYFCASSPRGAGANEQYFGPGTRLTVT.

The V and J genes are TRBV9 and TRBJ2-3; no clear D. Looked up from germline, CDR1 is SGDLS and CDR2 is YYNGEE. Trimming took 0 bases from V and 3 from J, leaving 11 bases between them. The CDR3 has 15 amino acids. CDR3 DNA: TGTGCCAGCAGCGTAGAATATGGGAAGACAGATACGCAGTATTTT. This gives the protein CASSVEYGKTDTQYF.

The sample holds many counts of this clonotype. This chain links TRBV9 with TRBJ2-7, with D hard to call. The V end lost 0 bases, the J end lost 3 bases, and 10 bases lay between the germline ends. The CDR3 runs to 14 residues. CDR1 is SGDLS and CDR2 is YYNGEE in the germline V gene. CDR3 in DNA: TGTGCCAGCAGCGTAGAACCGGCAGGCTACGAGCAGTACTTC. Amino acids: CASSVEPAGYEQYF. Drawing the rest from reference TRBV9 and TRBJ2-7, the complete variable domain is DSGVTQTPKHLITATGQRVTLRCSPRSGDLSVYWYQQSLDQGLQFLIQYYNGEERAKGNILERFSAQQFPDLHSELNLSSLELGDSALYFCASSVEPAGYEQYFGPGTRLTVT.

This clonotype appeared once. A much larger clone sits a single nucleotide away, making a read error possible. This sequence joins TRBV9 and TRBJ2-3; the D gene could be TRBD1 or TRBD2 (6 bases each). The CDR3 consists of 14 residues. Germline assignment: CDR1 SGDLS and CDR2 YYNGEE. CDR3 protein: CPSSRGRSTDTQYF. CDR3 sequence (DNA): TGTCCCAGCAGCCGGGGGCGTAGCACAGATACGCAGTATTTT.

This clonotype was seen repeatedly, ten times or more. This sequence joins TRBV9 and TRBJ2-3; D call uncertain. With 0 bases removed from V and 6 bases from J, the gap between germline ends came to 5 bases. The CDR3 totals 12 residues. In germline, CDR1 is SGDLS, CDR2 YYNGEE. The CDR3 protein is CASSVGRDTQYF. The CDR3 region has the DNA TGTGCCAGCAGCGTAGGAAGGGATACGCAGTATTTT.

Many counts were recorded for this clonotype. The V and J genes are TRBV9 and TRBJ2-2; D remains ambiguous. Germline V gives CDR1 SGDLS, CDR2 YYNGEE. V lost 1 base and J lost 4, with 5 bases in between. There are 13 residues in the CDR3. In DNA form, the CDR3 reads TGTGCCAGCAGCGTACTTAGCACCGGGGAGCTGTTTTTT. It is translated as CASSVLSTGELFF.

This clonotype was seen many times. The chain recombines TRBV9 with TRBJ2-2; D ambiguous. V lost 2 bases, J lost 5 bases, and 10 bases lay in between. The CDR3 loop spans 14 amino acids. CDR1 and CDR2 (germline): SGDLS, YYNGEE. As DNA, the CDR3 is TGTGCCAGCAGCGTTTCGACGGAGACCGGGGAGCTGTTTTTT. It encodes CASSVSTETGELFF.

A few counts support this clonotype. This rearrangement joins TRBV9 to TRBJ2-6; D possibly corresponds to TRBD2 (6 bases). Trimming pared 3 bases from V and 2 bases from J, leaving 9 bases between. The germline V gene encodes CDR1 SGDLS and CDR2 YYNGEE. The length of the CDR3 is 15 residues. The CDR3 nucleotides are TGTGCCAGCAGCGCCGGGGGTACTGGGGCCAACGTCCTGACTTTC. Protein sequence: CASSAGGTGANVLTF.

In this sample, this clonotype is medium-sized. The gene calls are TRBV9 and TRBJ1-5; D might be TRBD1 (5 bases). This CDR3 contains 15 residues. The ends were cut back, 0 bases at V and 5 bases at J, with 12 bases in the middle. Per the germline V gene, CDR1 is SGDLS and CDR2 is YYNGEE. CDR3 residues: CASSVAGHPDQPQHF. CDR3 in DNA: TGTGCCAGCAGCGTAGCTGGACACCCAGATCAGCCCCAGCATTTT.

V and J are TRBV9 and TRBJ2-3; no clear D gene. CDR1 is SGDLS and CDR2 is YYNGEE in the germline V gene. The CDR3 totals 15 residues. Trimming cost V 0 bases and J 6 bases, with 14 bases left between them. This CDR3 is CASSVEDGSRDTQYF. The CDR3 DNA is TGTGCCAGCAGCGTAGAGGATGGTAGTAGGGATACGCAGTATTTT. Variable domain in full (rest from reference TRBV9 and TRBJ2-3): DSGVTQTPKHLITATGQRVTLRCSPRSGDLSVYWYQQSLDQGLQFLIQYYNGEERAKGNILERFSAQQFPDLHSELNLSSLELGDSALYFCASSVEDGSRDTQYFGPGTRLTVL.

This clonotype was detected many times. The V call is TRBV9, the J call TRBJ1-1; 7 positions match TRBD1. Germline V gives CDR1 SGDLS, CDR2 YYNGEE. CDR3 length equals 15 residues. Losses at the gene ends were 0 bases for V and 3 bases for J; bases not matched to a gene: 5. Written as DNA, the CDR3 is TGTGCCAGCAGCGTAGCTCCAGGGGGGGACACTGAAGCTTTCTTT. Amino acids: CASSVAPGGDTEAFF.

This clonotype is classed as medium-sized. The gene calls are TRBV9 and TRBJ2-2; D gene uncertain. The CDR3 spans 13 residues. CDR1 SGDLS and CDR2 YYNGEE come from the germline V gene. V was shortened by 4 bases and J by 8 bases, with 12 bases between the two germline ends. The CDR3, as DNA: TGTGCCAGCAGCCTAGGACCGCAAGGGGAGCTGTTTTTT. Amino acid sequence: CASSLGPQGELFF.

The chain carries TRBV9 and TRBJ2-2; 10 bases line up with TRBD2. Trimming took 3 bases from V and 7 from J; bases not matched to a gene: 12. Germline V gene lookup returns CDR1 SGDLS and CDR2 YYNGEE. This CDR3 contains 17 residues. CDR3 protein: CASSGAPSGRGIGELFF. CDR3 in DNA: TGTGCCAGCAGCGGCGCCCCGAGCGGGAGGGGCATCGGGGAGCTGTTTTTT.

This clonotype was detected ten times or more. The J gene is TRBJ1-2, the V gene TRBV9, with D possibly TRBD1 on 6 matching bases. V lost 4 bases and J lost 2, with 9 bases in between. Germline V gene lookup returns CDR1 SGDLS and CDR2 YYNGEE. The CDR3 is made up of 13 amino acids. The CDR3 DNA sequence: TGTGCCAGCAGCAGGGGGTCAAACTATGGCTACACCTTC. Amino acid sequence: CASSRGSNYGYTF.

In its sample, this clonotype was seen many times. The V gene is TRBV9, the J gene TRBJ2-5, with 11 bases that match TRBD1. CDR3 length: 16 residues. V was pared by 3 bases and J by 3 bases, with 7 bases of the junction left unmatched. Germline CDR1 and CDR2: SGDLS and YYNGEE. In DNA, the CDR3 is TGTGCCAGCAGCGCCGGGACAGGGGGAGGGAAAGAGACCCAGTACTTC. This encodes CASSAGTGGGKETQYF.

This clonotype has a count of ten or more. This chain joins TRBV9 and TRBJ2-1; D is ambiguous. The CDR3 is 15 residues long. Trimming removed 0 bases at V and 0 bases at J, with 7 bases between. The germline V gene has CDR1 SGDLS and CDR2 YYNGEE. The CDR3 DNA reads as TGTGCCAGCAGCGTAGAACAAATCTCCTACAATGAGCAGTTCTTC. Translated, it gives CASSVEQISYNEQFF.

This clonotype was seen repeatedly, ten times or more. This rearrangement joins TRBV9 to TRBJ1-2; 7 positions agree with TRBD1. Germline CDR1 is SGDLS and CDR2 is YYNGEE. The ends lost 3 bases at V and 6 bases at J; junction bases unmatched: 14. The CDR3 is made up of 16 amino acids. This chain's CDR3 is CASSGWPGTEIHGYTF. In DNA form, the CDR3 reads TGTGCCAGCAGCGGCTGGCCCGGGACAGAAATTCATGGCTACACCTTC.